This section outlines one TCR beta chain sequence together with its context. This sample was included in a study of T cell changes during pregnancy in multiple sclerosis. V trimming: 2 bases; J trimming: 7 bases; junction bases outside the gene matches: 5. The germline CDR1 and CDR2 sequences are GTSNPN and SVGIG (reference sequence). The CDR3 is 13 residues long. Assay used: immunoSEQ multiplex PCR; TCRdb lists only in-frame clones, some missing. This sample yields under 50,000 clones, of which roughly 90% are seen a single time; 0.56% belongs to the top ten. V and J are TRBV30 and TRBJ2-1; 7 bases agree with TRBD1. The sequenced sample was CD4+ T cells from peripheral blood mononuclear cells, obtained before pregnancy. This sequence originates from a female donor with multiple sclerosis, enrolled in a pregnancy study. The CDR3 protein is CAWSLGQLNEQFF. The CDR3 DNA sequence: TGTGCCTGGAGTTTGGGACAGTTAAATGAGCAGTTCTTC.